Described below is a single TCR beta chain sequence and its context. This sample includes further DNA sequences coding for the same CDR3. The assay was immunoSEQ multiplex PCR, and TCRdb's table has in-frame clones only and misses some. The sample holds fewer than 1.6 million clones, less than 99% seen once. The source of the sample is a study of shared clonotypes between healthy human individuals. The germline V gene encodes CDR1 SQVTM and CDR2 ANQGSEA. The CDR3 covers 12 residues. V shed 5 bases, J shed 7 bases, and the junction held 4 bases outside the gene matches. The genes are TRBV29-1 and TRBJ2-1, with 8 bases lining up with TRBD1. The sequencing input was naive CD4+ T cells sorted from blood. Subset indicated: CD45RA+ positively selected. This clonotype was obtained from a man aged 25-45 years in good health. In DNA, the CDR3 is TGCAGCGTTCGACAGGGGTCGAATGAGCAGTTCTTC. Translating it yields CSVRQGSNEQFF.